There are a few counts of the clone carrying this T cell receptor (beta chain). J gave up 9 bases and V 2 bases, and 14 bases lay outside the gene matches. Germline assignment: CDR1 DFQATT and CDR2 SNEGSKA (reference sequence). The CDR3 spans 16 residues. These data are taken from a study of T cells after yellow fever vaccination. Synthesis of TCR cDNA relied on 5'RACE template switching, which attached a universal primer site and UMIs. TCRdb fed the 5' RACE reads into MiXCR, producing one record per CDR3 protein. The sample contains under 550,000 distinct CDR3 sequences, less than 25% of which appear only once.

The clonotype comes from a man between 18 and 29 years old who received the YFV17D yellow fever vaccine. Sequencing used PBMCs, obtained approximately 22 days after the first yellow fever vaccination. The chain uses TRBV20-1 and TRBJ2-1, with TRBD2 matching over 9 bases. The CDR3 coding sequence is TGCAGTGCTAGACCCCCCTCGCGGGGGGGGTTGAGTGAGCAGTTCTTC. Its protein is CSARPPSRGGLSEQFF.